This TCR beta chain was profiled in a study of blood T cell repertoires in COVID-19. At the level of the study: From the United States, Italy and Spain came samples of acute and convalescent COVID-19. The cDNA or gDNA used as material had been derived from T cells, B-cell-depleted T cells, or PBMCs.

Germline lookup yields CDR1 SGHRS and CDR2 YFSETQ. V was clipped by 0 bases and J by 5 bases; unmatched bases: 4. The CDR3 has 15 residues. The authors' processing: Amplified reference gene primers provided the basis for estimating nucleated cell counts. Repertoires were generated with immunoSEQ multiplex PCR, while TCRdb's copy carries only in-frame clones and drops some. The V and J calls and clone size come from that table; D and trimming were worked out from the DNA. The sample has roughly 59,000 clones; about 81% are singletons. Sequencing input: peripheral blood. The chain carries TRBV5-1 and TRBJ2-7; 11 positions match TRBD2. The receptor's source is a man older than 75 with acute or convalescent COVID-19. The CDR3 loop reads CASSLELAGEHEQYF. The CDR3 DNA reads TGCGCCAGCAGCTTGGAACTAGCGGGAGAGCACGAGCAGTACTTC.